This T cell receptor (beta chain) was recorded in a study of blood T cell repertoires in COVID-19. In the original workflow: Estimation of nucleated cell counts relied on the amplification of reference gene primers. Data came from immunoSEQ multiplex PCR; TCRdb stores just in-frame clones and leaves some out. Clone size and the V and J calls come from that table; the DNA yielded D and trimming. The data contain around 81,000 clones, 70% to 80% of them seen just once; the ten biggest clones take up more than 10%. The source of this sequence is a human donor in a cohort sampled during active COVID-19. The sequencing input was peripheral blood.

For the CDR3, the DNA is TGTGCCAGCAGTTACCCCACCCAAACAGGGGACCAGGACTACAATGAGCAGTTCTTC. The encoded protein is CASSYPTQTGDQDYNEQFF. This chain connects TRBV6-2 or TRBV6-3 to TRBJ2-1; TRBD1 matches at 7 bases. This CDR3 is 19 amino acids long. Germline V gene data show CDR1 as MNHEY and CDR2 as SVGEGT. The V and J ends lost 2 bases and 3 bases, in that order; junction bases with no gene match: 16.